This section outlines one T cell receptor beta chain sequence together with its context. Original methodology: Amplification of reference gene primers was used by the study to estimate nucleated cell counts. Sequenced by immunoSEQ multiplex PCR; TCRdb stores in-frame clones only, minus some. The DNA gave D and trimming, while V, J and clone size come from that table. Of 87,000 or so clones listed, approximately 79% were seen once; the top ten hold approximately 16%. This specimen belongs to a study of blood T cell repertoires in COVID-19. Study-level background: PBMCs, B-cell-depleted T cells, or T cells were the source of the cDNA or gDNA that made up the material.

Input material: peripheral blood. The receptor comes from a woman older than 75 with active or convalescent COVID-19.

This CDR3 reads CASRLDGARGRAPGELFF. CDR3 bases: TGTGCAAGTCGCTTAGATGGGGCTCGCGGGAGGGCCCCCGGGGAGCTGTTTTTT. The gene calls are TRBV12-2 and TRBJ2-2; the table's D gene call, TRBD2, was not cross checked with the DNA. TRBV12-2 is noted as a pseudogene. This CDR3 comprises 18 residues.